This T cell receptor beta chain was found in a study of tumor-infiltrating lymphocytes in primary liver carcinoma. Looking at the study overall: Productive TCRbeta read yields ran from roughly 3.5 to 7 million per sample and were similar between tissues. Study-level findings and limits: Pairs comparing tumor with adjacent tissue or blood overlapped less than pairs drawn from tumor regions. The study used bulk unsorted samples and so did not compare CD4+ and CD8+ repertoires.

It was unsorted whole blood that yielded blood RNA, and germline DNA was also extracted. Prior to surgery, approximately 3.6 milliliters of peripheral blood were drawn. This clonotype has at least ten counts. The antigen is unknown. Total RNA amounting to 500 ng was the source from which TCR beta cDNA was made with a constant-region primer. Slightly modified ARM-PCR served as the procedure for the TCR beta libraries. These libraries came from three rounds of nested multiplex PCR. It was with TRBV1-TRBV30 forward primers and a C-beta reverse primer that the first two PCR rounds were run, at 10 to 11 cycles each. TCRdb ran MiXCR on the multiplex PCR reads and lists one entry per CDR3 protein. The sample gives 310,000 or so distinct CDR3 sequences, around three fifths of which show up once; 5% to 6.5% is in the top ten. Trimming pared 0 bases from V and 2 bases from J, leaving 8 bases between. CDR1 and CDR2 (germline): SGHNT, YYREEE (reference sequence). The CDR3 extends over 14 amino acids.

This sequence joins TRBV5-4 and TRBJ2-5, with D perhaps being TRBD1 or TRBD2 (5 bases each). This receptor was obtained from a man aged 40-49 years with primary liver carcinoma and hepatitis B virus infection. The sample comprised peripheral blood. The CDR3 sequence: CASSLGGWQETQYF. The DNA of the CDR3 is TGTGCCAGCAGCTTGGGGGGGTGGCAAGAGACCCAGTACTTC.